This T cell receptor beta chain was sequenced in a study of Ad26.COV2.S vaccination and SARS-CoV-2 variants. For the study at large: Vaccine-arm donor from the placebo-controlled COV1001 Ad26.COV2.S trial.

The study's findings and limits: For non-spike TCRs, breadth in vaccine recipients resembled that in placebo recipients. It was reported that spike-specific CD8+ and CD4+ T cell responses were substantially broad after vaccination.

Worth noting for this clone: Its antigen remains unknown.

The CDR3 has 16 residues. Germline V gives CDR1 SGHTA, CDR2 FQGNSA. Trimming shortened V by 5 bases and J by 5 bases, and 22 bases separated the two germline ends. Generated by immunoSEQ multiplex PCR, the TCRdb table keeps only in-frame clones and is missing some. The sample consists of approximately 500,000 clones, 87% of them appearing once. As to treatment: around 19 received Ad26.COV2.S at low or high dose, single or two shots; about 5 received placebo; per-sample allocation not given. Each sample was drawn 63 days after the first injection (of vaccine or placebo). J is TRBJ2-7 and V is TRBV7-2; D possibly corresponds to TRBD2 (7 bases). Specimen: peripheral blood, collected in a trial of Ad26.COV2.S vaccine versus placebo. This clonotype was sampled from a person between 18 and 65 years old who received the Ad26.COV2.S COVID-19 vaccine or a placebo. The CDR3 coding sequence is TGTGCCAGCAGCCACGGGGGCTTCGGCGGGAGTAACGAGCAGTACTTC. This sequence encodes CASSHGGFGGSNEQYF.